Following are 32 T cell receptor beta chains from one sample sequenced in a study of T cell clones after liver transplantation. Assay used: immunoSEQ multiplex PCR; TCRdb lists only in-frame clones, some missing. The table lists 24,000 or so clones, more than 65% of them singletons. Specimen: CD4+ T cells from blood, collected before liver transplant. The origin of the receptors is a human donor who received a liver transplant.

The V call is TRBV29-1, the J call TRBJ1-1, with 7 positions matching TRBD1. The CDR3 spans 11 residues. Per the germline V gene, CDR1 is SQVTM and CDR2 is ANQGSEA. Trimming at V came to 7 bases and at J to 1 base, leaving 0 bases not matched to a gene. The CDR3 nucleotides are TGCAGCGGACAGGGGAACACTGAAGCTTTCTTT. Translated, it gives CSGQGNTEAFF.

The CDR3 DNA follows: TGTGCCAGCTCACCAGGGGTCGGGTCTAATGAAAAACTGTTTTTT. It codes for CASSPGVGSNEKLFF. The V gene is TRBV18, the J gene TRBJ1-4; D is unclear. From germline, CDR1 is KGHSH and CDR2 LQKENI. The CDR3 has 15 amino acids. Trimming took 2 bases from V and 3 from J, leaving 10 bases between them.

The chain employs TRBV2 and TRBJ2-1; a weak D match, TRBD2 (5 bases). V was trimmed by 5 bases and J by 7 bases, leaving 12 bases between them. The CDR3 is 13 residues long. The germline V gene encodes CDR1 SNHLY and CDR2 FYNNEI. CDR3 in amino acids: CASSFPEGNEQFF. CDR3 bases: TGTGCCAGCAGTTTCCCCGAGGGAAATGAGCAGTTCTTC. The full variable domain, rest sourced from reference TRBV2 and TRBJ2-1, is EPEVTQTPSHQVTQMGQEVILRCVPISNHLYFYWYRQILGQKVEFLVSFYNNEISEKSEIFDDQFSVERPDGSNFTLKIRSTKLEDSAMYFCASSFPEGNEQFFGPGTRLTVL.

This rearrangement joins TRBV5-1 to TRBJ2-5, with 13 bases lining up with TRBD2. Germline V gene data show CDR1 as SGHRS and CDR2 as YFSETQ. The ends lost 0 bases at V and 2 bases at J; junction bases unmatched: 1. The CDR3 totals 16 residues. The CDR3 loop is CASSLALAGGQETQYF. In DNA, the CDR3 is TGCGCCAGCAGCTTGGCACTAGCGGGAGGGCAAGAGACCCAGTACTTC.

This chain connects TRBV6-6 to TRBJ1-6, with D tentatively TRBD1 (6 bases). The CDR3 covers 15 residues. The germline V gene encodes CDR1 MNHNY and CDR2 SVGAGI (reference sequence). V shed 2 bases and J shed 3 bases, with 8 bases lying between them. The CDR3: CASSYGGGYNSPLHF. The CDR3, as DNA: TGTGCCAGCAGTTACGGAGGGGGCTATAATTCACCCCTCCACTTT.

Judged by abundance, this clone is medium-sized. The gene calls are TRBV7-2 and TRBJ1-1, with unresolved D. The germline gives CDR1 SGHTA, CDR2 FQGNSA. The V end lost 0 bases, the J end lost 1 base, and 6 bases lay between the germline ends. This CDR3 is built from 14 residues. The CDR3 nucleotides are TGTGCCAGCAGCTTAGCGAGACAGAACACTGAAGCTTTCTTT. Protein: CASSLARQNTEAFF.

CDR3 nucleotide sequence: TGTGCCAGCAGCTTAGTGACAGGGGCGAACACTGAAGCTTTCTTT. Translation: CASSLVTGANTEAFF. The chain has TRBV11-2 and TRBJ1-1, with 8 bases aligning to TRBD1. The CDR3 runs to 15 residues. J was trimmed by 1 base and V by 1 base; bases with no gene match: 2. Per the germline V gene, CDR1 is SGHAT and CDR2 is FQNNGV. The entire variable domain, with the rest obtained from reference TRBV11-2 and TRBJ1-1, is as follows: EAGVAQSPRYKIIEKRQSVAFWCNPISGHATLYWYQQILGQGPKLLIQFQNNGVVDDSQLPKDRFSAERLKGVDSTLKIQPAKLEDSAVYLCASSLVTGANTEAFFGQGTRLTVV.

Only a few counts were recorded for this clone. The chain recombines TRBV5-1 with TRBJ2-1; unclear D gene. The V gene's germline CDR1 is SGHRS and CDR2 YFSETQ. The CDR3 has 15 residues. Trimming took 0 bases from V and 5 from J, leaving 12 bases between them. The CDR3 DNA sequence: TGCGCCAGCAGCTTGGGTCGGACGGTAAACAATGAGCAGTTCTTC. Amino acid sequence: CASSLGRTVNNEQFF.

Remarks on this clone: The sample carries other DNA sequences with the same CDR3. The CDR3 region is CASSQGLGDYEQYF. CDR3 in DNA: TGTGCCAGCAGCCAAGGTCTGGGGGACTACGAGCAGTACTTC. V is TRBV4-2 and J is TRBJ2-7; D may correspond to TRBD1 or TRBD2 (5 bases each). The CDR3 contains 14 residues. V lost 1 base to trimming and J lost 3 bases, with 10 bases between them. CDR1 is LGHNA and CDR2 is YNFKEQ in the germline V gene.

The V call is TRBV5-1, the J call TRBJ2-1, with 9 bases lining up with TRBD1. The ends lost 4 bases at V and 8 bases at J; junction bases unmatched: 7. Per germline, CDR1 SGHRS and CDR2 YFSETQ. CDR3 length equals 14 residues. The CDR3 loop reads CASSLGQGWDEQFF. In nucleotides, the CDR3 is TGCGCCAGCAGCCTGGGACAGGGATGGGATGAGCAGTTCTTC.

V gene TRBV28 combines with J gene TRBJ2-2; 13 bases map to TRBD2. The CDR3 consists of 17 residues. Germline V gives CDR1 MDHEN, CDR2 SYDVKM. Losses at the gene ends were 5 bases for V and 2 bases for J; bases not matched to a gene: 5. CDR3 loop: CASSRLAGGINTGELFF. CDR3 DNA: TGTGCCAGCAGTCGACTAGCGGGGGGTATTAACACCGGGGAGCTGTTTTTT.

The gene calls are TRBV7-2 and TRBJ2-3, with TRBD2 matching over 7 bases. The trim removed 5 bases at V and 3 bases at J, leaving 5 bases unmatched. The length of the CDR3 is 14 residues. Germline values: CDR1 SGHTA, CDR2 FQGNSA. CDR3 nucleotides: TGTGCCAGCAGCCCCCAGCGGGGTACAGATACGCAGTATTTT. Translating it yields CASSPQRGTDTQYF.

The CDR3 sequence is CASSHRPWEGVTGELFF. The CDR3 DNA reads TGTGCCAGCAGCCACCGTCCGTGGGAGGGCGTCACCGGGGAGCTGTTTTTT. The V and J genes are TRBV11-2 and TRBJ2-2; TRBD2 matches at 7 bases. Germline V gene lookup returns CDR1 SGHAT and CDR2 FQNNGV. This CDR3 has 17 amino acids. The ends lost 5 bases at V and 4 bases at J; junction bases unmatched: 13.

V gene TRBV7-8 combines with J gene TRBJ1-1, with D maybe TRBD1 (5 bases). V shed 2 bases and J shed 2 bases, with 12 bases lying between them. This CDR3 is built from 15 residues. Germline assignment: CDR1 SGHVS and CDR2 FQNEAQ. The DNA of the CDR3 is TGTGCCAGCAGCTTACTGGGGGGAGAAAACACTGAAGCTTTCTTT. Translating it yields CASSLLGGENTEAFF.

The J gene is TRBJ2-4, the V gene TRBV5-8; TRBD1 matches 7 bases. This CDR3 contains 16 residues. J lost 0 bases, V lost 4 bases, and 7 bases had no gene match. Per the germline V gene, CDR1 is SGHTS and CDR2 is YDEGEE. Here the CDR3 DNA reads TGTGCCAGCAGCCTTTGGGACAGTCTAGCCAAAAACATTCAGTACTTC. Translating it yields CASSLWDSLAKNIQYF.

The V gene is TRBV11-3, the J gene TRBJ2-2; no definite D call. The V and J ends lost 2 bases and 6 bases respectively, with 7 bases between them. Germline lookup yields CDR1 SGHNT and CDR2 YENEEA. The CDR3 is made up of 13 amino acids. The CDR3 DNA sequence: TGTGCCAGCAGCTTATTGGGGTCCGGGGAGCTGTTTTTT. This gives the protein CASSLLGSGELFF. Combining the CDR3 with reference TRBV11-3 and TRBJ2-2 gives the whole variable domain EAGVVQSPRYKIIEKKQPVAFWCNPISGHNTLYWYLQNLGQGPELLIRYENEEAVDDSQLPKDRFSAERLKGVDSTLKIQPAELGDSAVYLCASSLLGSGELFFGEGSRLTVL.

V and J are TRBV5-1 and TRBJ2-7; 8 nucleotides match TRBD1. CDR1 and CDR2 from the germline V gene are SGHRS and YFSETQ. The CDR3 length is 15 residues. Trimming removed 2 bases from V and 7 bases from J; junction bases left unmatched: 11. The CDR3 coding sequence is TGCGCCAGCAGCTTCGAGGGCAGGGGGCGCGGAGAGCAGTACGTC. Protein: CASSFEGRGRGEQYV.

This chain joins TRBV15 and TRBJ2-2, with no clear D. There are 14 residues in the CDR3. V was cut by 0 bases and J by 4 bases, with 6 bases left in between. Germline V lookup: CDR1 LNHNV, CDR2 YYDKDF (reference sequence). Here the CDR3 DNA reads TGTGCCACCAGCAGAGATAGGCCCACCGGGGAGCTGTTTTTT. Translated, it gives CATSRDRPTGELFF. Full variable domain (remainder filled in from reference TRBV15 and TRBJ2-2): DAMVIQNPRYQVTQFGKPVTLSCSQTLNHNVMYWYQQKSSQAPKLLFHYYDKDFNNEADTPDNFQSRRPNTSFCFLDIRSPGLGDTAMYLCATSRDRPTGELFFGEGSRLTVL.

This clone was counted between two and nine times. V usage is TRBV5-1 and J usage is TRBJ1-6, with unresolved D. The V and J ends lost 0 bases and 5 bases respectively, with 6 bases between them. The CDR3 loop spans 14 amino acids. Germline CDR1 is SGHRS and CDR2 is YFSETQ. The CDR3 DNA follows: TGCGCCAGCAGCTTGGGGGGAGATAATTCACCCCTCCACTTT. Translation: CASSLGGDNSPLHF.

This chain connects TRBV5-1 to TRBJ1-1; the D is unclear. The germline CDR1 and CDR2 sequences are SGHRS and YFSETQ. The CDR3 covers 14 residues. V was trimmed by 0 bases and J by 4 bases, leaving 10 bases between them. The CDR3 DNA reads TGCGCCAGCAGCTTGGAAGTTCTGGCCACTGAAGCTTTCTTT. Residues: CASSLEVLATEAFF.

The J gene is TRBJ2-5, the V gene TRBV10-1, with TRBD2 matching over 9 bases. With V trimmed by 5 bases and J by 5 bases, 3 bases remained unmatched. The CDR3 has 13 residues. CDR1 is WNHNN, CDR2 SYGVQD, per germline (reference sequence). DNA of the CDR3: TGCGCCAGCAGTAGCGGGGGGTCGGAGACCCAGTACTTC. It is translated as CASSSGGSETQYF.

The chain has TRBV19 and TRBJ1-5, with D possibly matching TRBD1 (5 bases). Deletions cut 2 bases from V and 3 bases from J, with 11 bases between. This CDR3 comprises 15 residues. Germline-derived CDR1 and CDR2 are LNHDA and SQIVND (reference sequence). The chain's CDR3 is CASSIMGRDNQPQHF. The CDR3 DNA is TGTGCCAGTAGTATAATGGGCAGGGACAATCAGCCCCAGCATTTT.

This rearrangement joins TRBV5-1 to TRBJ2-5; 7 bases agree with TRBD1. CDR1 and CDR2 from the germline V gene are SGHRS and YFSETQ. V lost 1 base and J lost 2; bases outside the gene matches: 8. This CDR3 has 16 residues. CDR3 protein: CASSLNPRGQQETQYF. The CDR3 region has the DNA TGCGCCAGCAGCTTGAACCCGAGGGGACAGCAAGAGACCCAGTACTTC.

The CDR3 loop reads CASGLSGDYTDTQYF. CDR3 DNA sequence: TGTGCTAGTGGTTTGTCGGGGGACTACACAGATACGCAGTATTTT. The chain uses TRBV12-5 and TRBJ2-3, with 7 bases that match TRBD2. V was clipped by 2 bases and J by 2 bases; unmatched bases: 4. Germline CDR1 reads LGHNT; CDR2 reads FRNRAP. The CDR3 has 15 amino acids.

The chain has TRBV29-1 and TRBJ2-3; either TRBD1 or TRBD2 may supply D (5 bases each). This CDR3 comprises 13 residues. The germline V gene encodes CDR1 SQVTM and CDR2 ANQGSEA. Trimming left V 4 bases short and J 2 bases short, with 10 bases between. The CDR3 loop is CSVGEGYTDTQYF. The CDR3 bases are TGCAGCGTTGGAGAGGGGTACACAGATACGCAGTATTTT.

The chain joins TRBV5-1 to TRBJ2-1; D unclear. With 2 bases removed from V and 6 bases from J, the gap between germline ends came to 15 bases. The CDR3 sequence is 15 residues long. The germline V gene encodes CDR1 SGHRS and CDR2 YFSETQ. The DNA for the CDR3 is TGCGCCAGCAGCTTTCCCACATCACCCGTCAATGAGCAGTTCTTC. It specifies CASSFPTSPVNEQFF.

The chain employs TRBV6-5 and TRBJ2-1, with 10 bases aligning to TRBD2. With 6 bases clipped from V and 4 bases from J, the junction kept 6 bases outside the gene matches. This CDR3 has 15 amino acids. CDR1 is MNHEY and CDR2 is SVGAGI in the germline V gene. In DNA, the CDR3 is TGTGCCAGCAGGAGTCCACTAGCGGGATACAATGAGCAGTTCTTC. Its protein product is CASRSPLAGYNEQFF.

The chain couples TRBV27 to TRBJ2-7; no clear D gene. V was pared by 6 bases and J by 0 bases, with 3 bases between. The CDR3 consists of 11 residues. Germline CDR1 is MNHEY and CDR2 is SMNVEV (reference sequence). CDR3: CASRNSYEQYF. CDR3 in DNA: TGTGCCAGCAGGAACTCCTACGAGCAGTACTTC.

The V call is TRBV6-6, the J call TRBJ1-3; D uncertain. V shed 2 bases and J shed 8 bases, with 7 bases lying between them. The CDR3 contains 12 residues. CDR1 is MNHNY, CDR2 SVGAGI, per germline (reference sequence). The CDR3 nucleotides read TGTGCCAGCAGTTACGAAGGCGACACCATATATTTT. The encoded protein is CASSYEGDTIYF.

J is TRBJ1-5 and V is TRBV27; no clear D gene. Germline V gives CDR1 MNHEY, CDR2 SMNVEV (reference sequence). Between the trimmed V and J ends, which lost 0 bases and 4 bases, there was a span of 10 bases. The CDR3 runs 15 residues. The CDR3 DNA is TGTGCCAGCAGTTTATCCTTGTTAGGGAATCAGCCCCAGCATTTT. It translates to CASSLSLLGNQPQHF.

This clone was seen just once. The rearrangement uses TRBV7-2 and TRBJ2-2, with 7 nucleotides matching TRBD2. In germline, CDR1 is SGHTA, CDR2 FQGNSA. V lost 11 bases and J lost 4; bases outside the gene matches: 7. This CDR3 has 13 amino acids. CDR3 nucleotides: TGTGCCGGGGAGGGCGGGGGCACCGGGGAGCTGTTTTTT. This gives the protein CAGEGGGTGELFF.

The chain employs TRBV30 and TRBJ1-6; the D is unclear. The CDR3 is made up of 11 amino acids. Germline V gene lookup returns CDR1 GTSNPN and CDR2 SVGIG (reference sequence). V was clipped by 6 bases and J by 6 bases, with 6 bases between them. This CDR3 reads CACGFNSPLHF. DNA for the CDR3: TGTGCCTGCGGCTTTAATTCACCCCTCCACTTT.